A selection of T cell receptor beta chains follows, all from one sample in a study of radiotherapy plus CTLA-4 blockade in lung cancer. Profiled with immunoSEQ multiplex PCR; TCRdb holds only in-frame clones, not every one. The sample includes about 88,000 clones, around 72% of them seen just once. Here the sequenced sample was peripheral blood, taken from a patient treated with radiotherapy plus ipilimumab. Every receptor here comes from a human donor with non-small cell lung cancer that progressed on radiotherapy plus ipilimumab. Each CDR3 is given with its conserved first and last residue. The order of the fields is CDR3 length, clone size, D gene, V gene, J gene, CDR3 DNA, CDR3 protein. D genes are given only for firm matches. Clone sizes are given selectively: once, few, many, or a class where the clone is expanded.

len: 13
abundance: few
d_gene: NA
v_gene: TRBV9
j_gene: TRBJ2-1
CDR3nt: TGTGCCAGCAGCGTGGCCGTATACAATGAGCAGTTCTTC
CDR3aa: CASSVAVYNEQFF

len: 16
abundance: once
d_gene: NA
v_gene: TRBV6-5
j_gene: TRBJ2-3
CDR3nt: TGTGCCAGCAGTTACACAGGGATGGGGATGGGGGATACGCAGTATTTT
CDR3aa: CASSYTGMGMGDTQYF

len: 13
abundance: NA
d_gene: NA
v_gene: TRBV29-1
j_gene: TRBJ1-1
CDR3nt: TGCAGCGTTGATGAGGGGAAGGGGACTGAAGCTTTCTTT
CDR3aa: CSVDEGKGTEAFF

len: 16
abundance: NA
d_gene: NA
v_gene: TRBV7-9
j_gene: TRBJ1-2
CDR3nt: TGTGCCAGCACCCAGTCGGACAGCCTATATTTGGATGGCTACACCTTC
CDR3aa: CASTQSDSLYLDGYTF

len: 15
abundance: NA
d_gene: TRBD2
v_gene: TRBV29-1
j_gene: TRBJ2-2
CDR3nt: TGCAGCGTAATACTAGCGGGAGTAGGGACCGGGGAGCTGTTTTTT
CDR3aa: CSVILAGVGTGELFF

len: 15
abundance: few
d_gene: NA
v_gene: TRBV7-6
j_gene: TRBJ1-2
CDR3nt: TGTGCCAGCAGCTTACTCCGGGAAGCTAACTATGGCTACACCTTC
CDR3aa: CASSLLREANYGYTF

len: 15
abundance: few
d_gene: NA
v_gene: TRBV5-1
j_gene: TRBJ1-1
CDR3nt: TGCGCCAGCAGCTTGGACGGGGGTGGAGGAACTGAAGCTTTCTTT
CDR3aa: CASSLDGGGGTEAFF

len: 11
abundance: NA
d_gene: NA
v_gene: TRBV5-4
j_gene: TRBJ2-2
CDR3nt: TGTGCCAGCAGCTTGTCCGGGGAGCTGTTTTTT
CDR3aa: CASSLSGELFF

len: 17
abundance: NA
d_gene: TRBD1
v_gene: TRBV5-6
j_gene: TRBJ2-2
CDR3nt: TGTGCCAGCAGCTTGTCGGGCCAGGGGGCGAAGACCGGGGAGCTGTTTTTT
CDR3aa: CASSLSGQGAKTGELFF

len: 18
abundance: NA
d_gene: TRBD1
v_gene: TRBV27
j_gene: TRBJ1-1
CDR3nt: TGTGCCAGCAGTTTATTCGGGACAGGTGAACTCATGAACACTGAAGCTTTCTTT
CDR3aa: CASSLFGTGELMNTEAFF

len: 15
abundance: NA
d_gene: TRBD1
v_gene: TRBV5-6
j_gene: TRBJ2-7
CDR3nt: TGTGCCAGCAGCTTGGGAGGACAGGGTCGAAACGAGCAGTACTTC
CDR3aa: CASSLGGQGRNEQYF

len: 13
abundance: few
d_gene: TRBD1
v_gene: TRBV10-3
j_gene: TRBJ2-7
CDR3nt: TGTGCCATCAGTATGGGACAGGACTACGAGCAGTACTTC
CDR3aa: CAISMGQDYEQYF

len: 16
abundance: NA
d_gene: TRBD1
v_gene: TRBV5-1
j_gene: TRBJ1-5
CDR3nt: TGCGCCAGCAGCTTGGGTCCTGACAGGGGCAATCAGCCCCAGCATTTT
CDR3aa: CASSLGPDRGNQPQHF

len: 14
abundance: NA
d_gene: NA
v_gene: TRBV30
j_gene: TRBJ1-6
CDR3nt: TGTGCCTGGAGTATCAGGAATGCGGATTCACCCCTCCACTTT
CDR3aa: CAWSIRNADSPLHF

len: 11
abundance: NA
d_gene: NA
v_gene: TRBV27
j_gene: TRBJ2-3
CDR3nt: TGTGCCAGCAGTGCCACAGATACGCAGTATTTT
CDR3aa: CASSATDTQYF

len: 16
abundance: NA
d_gene: TRBD2
v_gene: TRBV15
j_gene: TRBJ2-5
CDR3nt: TGTGCCACCAGCAGAGATACGGGAGGGCCCTTAGAGACCCAGTACTTC
CDR3aa: CATSRDTGGPLETQYF

len: 17
abundance: NA
d_gene: NA
v_gene: TRBV5-1
j_gene: TRBJ2-1
CDR3nt: TGCGCCAGCAGCCCCGACCCCGGGGGTACCCGGGGCAATGAGCAGTTCTTC
CDR3aa: CASSPDPGGTRGNEQFF

len: 15
abundance: NA
d_gene: NA
v_gene: TRBV7-8
j_gene: TRBJ2-7
CDR3nt: TGTGCCAGCAGTTTATCGATGGGCAGTCCCTACGAGCAGTACTTC
CDR3aa: CASSLSMGSPYEQYF

len: 14
abundance: NA
d_gene: TRBD1
v_gene: TRBV5-8
j_gene: TRBJ1-2
CDR3nt: TGTGCCAGCAGCTTGATATCTGGACAGGCGGGCTACACCTTC
CDR3aa: CASSLISGQAGYTF

len: 13
abundance: NA
d_gene: NA
v_gene: TRBV5-4
j_gene: TRBJ1-2
CDR3nt: TGTGCCAGCAGCTTGCGGGACTGGGATGGCTACACCTTC
CDR3aa: CASSLRDWDGYTF

len: 13
abundance: few
d_gene: NA
v_gene: TRBV11-2
j_gene: TRBJ1-2
CDR3nt: TGTGCCAGCAGCTTTTCCGGATCCTATGGCTACACCTTC
CDR3aa: CASSFSGSYGYTF

len: 15
abundance: NA
d_gene: TRBD1
v_gene: TRBV9
j_gene: TRBJ1-6
CDR3nt: TGTGCCAGCAGCGTTTGGGACAGCCCTGATTCACCCCTCCACTTT
CDR3aa: CASSVWDSPDSPLHF

len: 16
abundance: NA
d_gene: NA
v_gene: TRBV10-2
j_gene: TRBJ1-1
CDR3nt: TGCGCCAGCAGTGAGAAGGATGGCCCGTCGGACACTGAAGCTTTCTTT
CDR3aa: CASSEKDGPSDTEAFF

len: 14
abundance: once
d_gene: NA
v_gene: TRBV9
j_gene: TRBJ1-1
CDR3nt: TGTGCCAGCAGCGTAGACCCCGGAGGCCCTGAAGCTTTCTTT
CDR3aa: CASSVDPGGPEAFF

len: 13
abundance: NA
d_gene: NA
v_gene: TRBV7-3
j_gene: TRBJ2-5
CDR3nt: TGTGCCAGCAGCTTACGCCCAGCGGAGACCCAGTACTTC
CDR3aa: CASSLRPAETQYF

len: 12
abundance: NA
d_gene: NA
v_gene: TRBV15
j_gene: TRBJ2-3
CDR3nt: TGTGCCACCAGCAGAGGGGAAGATACGCAGTATTTT
CDR3aa: CATSRGEDTQYF

len: 13
abundance: NA
d_gene: NA
v_gene: TRBV5-1
j_gene: TRBJ1-6
CDR3nt: TGCGCCAGCAGCTTAAGGGATGAATCACCCCTCCACTTT
CDR3aa: CASSLRDESPLHF

len: 11
abundance: NA
d_gene: NA
v_gene: TRBV18
j_gene: TRBJ2-7
CDR3nt: TGTGCCAGCTCACGACGGTACGAGCAGTACTTC
CDR3aa: CASSRRYEQYF

len: 17
abundance: NA
d_gene: TRBD1
v_gene: TRBV18
j_gene: TRBJ2-1
CDR3nt: TGTGCCAGCTCACCACCCCAGGGGGCGGCCTCCTACAATGAGCAGTTCTTC
CDR3aa: CASSPPQGAASYNEQFF

len: 15
abundance: NA
d_gene: TRBD1
v_gene: TRBV5-4
j_gene: TRBJ1-1
CDR3nt: TGTGCCAGCAGCACCGGTGGGACAGGGGGGACTGAAGCTTTCTTT
CDR3aa: CASSTGGTGGTEAFF

len: 14
abundance: NA
d_gene: TRBD1
v_gene: TRBV13
j_gene: TRBJ2-1
CDR3nt: TGTGCCAGCAGCACCGGACAGGGAAGGAATGAGCAGTTCTTC
CDR3aa: CASSTGQGRNEQFF

len: 16
abundance: NA
d_gene: TRBD2
v_gene: TRBV7-3
j_gene: TRBJ2-3
CDR3nt: TGTGCCAGCAGCTCAGGACTAGCGGGAGTAGGGGATACGCAGTATTTT
CDR3aa: CASSSGLAGVGDTQYF

len: 14
abundance: NA
d_gene: NA
v_gene: TRBV2
j_gene: TRBJ2-1
CDR3nt: TGTGCCAGCAGTGAAGCCGGGACAAACAATGAGCAGTTCTTC
CDR3aa: CASSEAGTNNEQFF

len: 15
abundance: NA
d_gene: TRBD2
v_gene: TRBV9
j_gene: TRBJ2-5
CDR3nt: TGTGCCAGCAGCGTAGGGACTAGCGGGAGCGGGACCCAGTACTTC
CDR3aa: CASSVGTSGSGTQYF

len: 15
abundance: few
d_gene: TRBD1
v_gene: TRBV28
j_gene: TRBJ1-3
CDR3nt: TGTGCCAGCAGTCAATCCGACAGGGAGGGAAACACCATATATTTT
CDR3aa: CASSQSDREGNTIYF

len: 15
abundance: NA
d_gene: NA
v_gene: TRBV28
j_gene: TRBJ2-7
CDR3nt: TGTGCCAGCACCCCTGGGTTGGGCACTATCTACGAGCAGTACTTC
CDR3aa: CASTPGLGTIYEQYF

len: 15
abundance: NA
d_gene: TRBD2
v_gene: TRBV9
j_gene: TRBJ2-5
CDR3nt: TGTGCCAGCAGCGTATCCGCGGGGGGTGGTGAGACCCAGTACTTC
CDR3aa: CASSVSAGGGETQYF

len: 13
abundance: NA
d_gene: TRBD1
v_gene: TRBV6-5
j_gene: TRBJ2-5
CDR3nt: TGTGCCACTTCCTCAGGGGGCGAAGAGACCCAGTACTTC
CDR3aa: CATSSGGEETQYF

len: 15
abundance: NA
d_gene: NA
v_gene: TRBV28
j_gene: TRBJ2-7
CDR3nt: TGTGCCAGCAGTTTAGGGGGGACGGTCTCCTACGAGCAGTACTTC
CDR3aa: CASSLGGTVSYEQYF

len: 13
abundance: few
d_gene: NA
v_gene: TRBV7-8
j_gene: TRBJ1-2
CDR3nt: TGTGCCAGCAGCCCGGGGGCCCTCTATGGCTACACCTTC
CDR3aa: CASSPGALYGYTF

len: 13
abundance: NA
d_gene: NA
v_gene: TRBV28
j_gene: TRBJ2-6
CDR3nt: TGTGCCAGCAGTCCTGTTGGGGCCAACGTCCTGACTTTC
CDR3aa: CASSPVGANVLTF

len: 15
abundance: NA
d_gene: TRBD2
v_gene: TRBV10-1
j_gene: TRBJ2-1
CDR3nt: TGCGCCAGCAGTGAGTCGGCGGGAGGGAACGATGAGCAGTTCTTC
CDR3aa: CASSESAGGNDEQFF

len: 12
abundance: NA
d_gene: NA
v_gene: TRBV18
j_gene: TRBJ1-3
CDR3nt: TGTGCCAGCTCACCAGATGGAAACACCATATATTTT
CDR3aa: CASSPDGNTIYF